This TCR beta chain was sequenced in a study of blood T cell repertoires in COVID-19. The sample holds a few counts of this clone. Libraries were prepared by immunoSEQ multiplex PCR; TCRdb keeps only in-frame clonotypes and omits some of them. The sample shows around 340,000 clones, more than 70% of them seen only once. V lost 1 base to trimming and J lost 9 bases; unmatched junction nucleotides: 6. CDR1 is MGHRA, CDR2 YSYEKL, per germline. The CDR3 covers 15 residues. The sequenced sample consisted of peripheral blood. The chain recombines TRBV4-1 with TRBJ2-1; TRBD2 matches 10 bases. This clonotype was obtained from a man aged 25 to 40 with active or convalescent COVID-19. For the CDR3, the DNA is TGCGCCAGCAGCCAAGCCCTAGCGGGAGTGGGTGAGCAGTTCTTC. This gives the protein CASSQALAGVGEQFF.